This is a list of T cell receptor beta chains from one sample in a study of blood T cell repertoires in COVID-19. TCRdb's copy holds only in-frame clones and misses some; the assay was immunoSEQ multiplex PCR. The data show about 330,000 clones, 86% seen once. The sample was peripheral blood. These receptor sequences come from a woman aged 45-65 years with acute or convalescent COVID-19. Both conserved end residues are part of each CDR3. D genes are given only for firm matches. A clone size is listed for some rows: how often the clone was seen (once, few, many), or a class if it is expanded.

V gene,D gene,clone size,J gene,CDR3 length,CDR3 protein,CDR3 DNA
TRBV19,TRBD1,.,TRBJ2-1,16,CASSIGPDRAGNEQFF,TGTGCCAGTAGTATAGGACCGGACAGGGCGGGAAATGAGCAGTTCTTC
TRBV5-1,.,.,TRBJ2-3,15,CASSVMTGGTDTQYF,TGCGCCAGCAGCGTAATGACTGGTGGCACAGATACGCAGTATTTT
TRBV11-3,TRBD2,.,TRBJ2-6,16,CASSLSAGSGANVLTF,TGTGCCAGCAGCTTATCAGCGGGGTCTGGGGCCAACGTCCTGACTTTC
TRBV24-1,.,.,TRBJ2-2,17,CATSDPARAGNTGELFF,TGTGCCACCAGTGATCCCGCTAGGGCGGGAAACACCGGGGAGCTGTTTTTT
TRBV7-9,TRBD2,.,TRBJ2-5,16,CASSLGRLAASGDQYF,TGTGCCAGCAGCTTAGGCAGACTAGCGGCCTCCGGGGACCAGTACTTC
TRBV28,TRBD2,.,TRBJ2-7,14,CASESAGGRREQYF,TGTGCCAGCGAATCAGCGGGAGGGAGACGCGAGCAGTACTTC
TRBV5-1,TRBD2,.,TRBJ2-1,15,CASSPRGETYNEQFF,TGCGCCAGCAGCCCCCGGGGGGAGACCTACAATGAGCAGTTCTTC
TRBV28,TRBD2,.,TRBJ2-3,15,CASASGGDGTDTQYF,TGTGCCAGCGCCTCGGGAGGAGATGGTACAGATACGCAGTATTTT
TRBV5-1,TRBD1,.,TRBJ1-1,18,CASSSGQGAQVGNTEAFF,TGCGCCAGCAGCTCGGGACAGGGGGCCCAAGTGGGGAACACTGAAGCTTTCTTT
TRBV28,TRBD1,.,TRBJ1-2,15,CASSLWDRAVSGYTF,TGTGCCAGCAGTTTATGGGACAGGGCGGTGTCTGGCTACACCTTC
TRBV25-1,.,.,TRBJ2-1,16,CASSELRAKDYNEQFF,TGTGCCAGCAGTGAATTGAGGGCCAAGGACTACAATGAGCAGTTCTTC
TRBV6-2/TRBV6-3,.,.,TRBJ1-5,15,CASSFHTGQNQPQHF,TGTGCCAGCAGTTTTCATACGGGACAAAATCAGCCCCAGCATTTT
TRBV7-2,.,.,TRBJ2-1,13,CASSPGTYNEQFF,TGTGCCAGCAGCCCGGGGACTTACAATGAGCAGTTCTTC
TRBV19,TRBD2,.,TRBJ2-3,14,CASSTSGSGFTQYF,TGTGCCAGTAGTACTAGCGGGAGTGGGTTTACGCAGTATTTT
TRBV18,.,.,TRBJ2-1,15,CASSPPRGAWDEQFF,TGTGCCAGCTCACCCCCCCGCGGGGCGTGGGATGAGCAGTTCTTC
TRBV5-4,.,.,TRBJ2-6,15,CASSGGGAGANVLTF,TGTGCCAGCAGCGGAGGGGGGGCTGGGGCCAACGTCCTGACTTTC
TRBV18,.,.,TRBJ1-4,13,CASSPRDYEKLFF,TGTGCCAGCTCACCCCGGGATTACGAAAAACTGTTTTTT
TRBV28,.,.,TRBJ1-6,15,CASSSRRVSNSPLHF,TGTGCCAGCAGCTCCCGGCGGGTTAGTAATTCACCCCTCCACTTT
TRBV6-2/TRBV6-3,TRBD2,.,TRBJ2-5,15,CASSYTGGPVETQYF,TGTGCCAGCAGTTACACGGGAGGGCCGGTAGAGACCCAGTACTTC
TRBV28,.,.,TRBJ2-1,15,CASSRLNRSYNEQFF,TGTGCCAGCAGTAGACTCAACCGCTCCTACAATGAGCAGTTCTTC
TRBV19,TRBD2,.,TRBJ2-1,16,CASSRQASGQSGEQFF,TGTGCCAGTTCGAGGCAAGCTAGCGGTCAAAGTGGTGAGCAGTTCTTC
TRBV10-3,.,.,TRBJ2-1,16,CAIRTRDKPTHNEQFF,TGTGCCATACGGACCCGGGACAAACCCACACACAATGAGCAGTTCTTC
TRBV7-3,.,.,TRBJ2-3,14,CASSVGGWSDTQYF,TGTGCCAGCAGCGTGGGGGGATGGTCAGATACGCAGTATTTT
TRBV11-3,TRBD1,.,TRBJ2-3,17,CASSLKSGTGSTDTQYF,TGTGCCAGCAGCTTGAAGTCCGGGACAGGTAGCACAGATACGCAGTATTTT
TRBV2,TRBD1,.,TRBJ1-3,17,CASSEWVQGAAGNTIYF,TGTGCCAGCAGTGAGTGGGTCCAGGGGGCGGCCGGAAACACCATATATTTT
TRBV5-6,TRBD1,.,TRBJ2-7,14,CASSPDRGYYEQYF,TGTGCCAGCAGCCCTGACAGGGGATACTACGAGCAGTACTTC
TRBV5-6,.,.,TRBJ2-3,15,CASSWAGTPTRTQYF,TGTGCCAGCAGCTGGGCCGGGACACCAACAAGGACGCAGTATTTT
TRBV7-2,TRBD2,once,TRBJ2-1,15,CASSFQGVLGTRMFF,TGTGCCAGCAGCTTTCAGGGCGTTCTCGGGACTAGAATGTTCTTC
TRBV13,.,.,TRBJ2-7,14,CASSLGGRNYEQYF,TGTGCCAGCAGCTTAGGCGGGAGAAACTACGAGCAGTACTTC
TRBV2,TRBD1,.,TRBJ1-5,14,CASSGTGQNQPQHF,TGTGCCAGCAGTGGGACAGGACAGAATCAGCCCCAGCATTTT
TRBV19,TRBD2,.,TRBJ2-1,15,CASRLAGGTYNEQFF,TGTGCCAGTCGCTTAGCGGGAGGGACATACAATGAGCAGTTCTTC
TRBV5-5,TRBD1,.,TRBJ1-1,12,CASSVWDRGAFF,TGTGCCAGCAGCGTTTGGGACAGGGGAGCTTTCTTT
TRBV2,TRBD1,few,TRBJ2-3,14,CASSGTGKTDTQYF,TGTGCCAGCAGCGGGACAGGGAAAACAGATACGCAGTATTTT
TRBV27,TRBD1,once,TRBJ1-4,15,CASRLQGATNEKLFF,TGTGCCAGCAGGCTACAGGGGGCAACTAATGAAAAACTGTTTTTT
TRBV6-5,TRBD1,.,TRBJ2-1,16,CASSSYTGTGANEQFF,TGTGCCAGCAGTTCCTATACCGGGACAGGGGCGAATGAGCAGTTCTTC
TRBV19,TRBD1,.,TRBJ1-5,16,CASSIVGGYSNQPQHF,TGTGCCAGTAGTATAGTAGGGGGCTATAGCAATCAGCCCCAGCATTTT
TRBV5-1,TRBD2,.,TRBJ2-1,16,CASSFLWTSGKNEQFF,TGCGCCAGCAGCTTTCTCTGGACTAGCGGGAAAAATGAGCAGTTCTTC
TRBV7-2,.,.,TRBJ2-3,14,CASSSGGVIAAQYF,TGTGCCAGCAGCTCGGGGGGCGTTATCGCGGCGCAGTATTTT
TRBV30,.,.,TRBJ1-5,13,CAWSVPGSLAQHF,TGTGCCTGGAGTGTCCCAGGGTCATTGGCCCAGCATTTT
TRBV28,TRBD1,.,TRBJ2-5,15,CATLGSGQGQETQYF,TGTGCCACCCTAGGGTCCGGACAGGGACAAGAGACCCAGTACTTC
TRBV11-2,TRBD1,.,TRBJ2-2,15,CASRRTGPGTGELFF,TGTGCCAGCAGGCGGACAGGGCCCGGGACCGGGGAGCTGTTTTTT
TRBV3-1/TRBV3-2,.,.,TRBJ1-4,12,CASSQAGSFLFF,TGTGCCAGCAGCCAGGCAGGGTCTTTTCTGTTTTTT